The table lists the clone carrying this TCR beta chain with many counts. TCRdb re-called the 5' RACE reads with MiXCR, one entry per CDR3 protein. The sample records tens of thousands of distinct CDR3 sequences, 6.5% to 8.5% being singletons. This specimen comes from a study of neurological immune-mediated disorders. Per the germline V gene, CDR1 is DFQATT and CDR2 is SNEGSKA (reference sequence). The CDR3 contains 11 residues. Trimming removed 4 bases from V and 8 bases from J, with 8 bases in between. The source is a man aged 45 to 65 in good health. This sequence joins TRBV20-1 and TRBJ1-4; weak D call: TRBD1 (5 bases). Sequenced sample: CD4+ T cells from blood. In DNA form, the CDR3 reads TGCAGTGCTATCCGGGGGGAAAAACTGTTTTTT. It translates to CSAIRGEKLFF.